This T cell receptor (beta chain) derives from a study of shared clonotypes between healthy human individuals. General observations from the study: It was only blood that was sampled, and tissue repertoires likely differ.

This CDR3 comprises 14 residues. Several immunoSEQ plates held equal portions of the genomic DNA taken from each subset. Some clones are missing from TCRdb's copy, which holds only in-frame ones; the method was immunoSEQ multiplex PCR. There are some 2,500,000 clones in the sample; roughly 93% occur only once, and roughly 0.36% lies in the top ten. Concerning this clone: The antigen remains unidentified.

The sequenced material came from naive CD4+ T cells from PBMCs. Subset described: CD45RA+ positively selected. This sequence was found in a man aged 18 to 29 in good health. Some clones in this sample may be carry-over from other donors' samples. This rearrangement joins TRBV21-1 to TRBJ1-5; the table's D call, TRBD1, was not checked against the DNA. TRBV21-1 is a documented pseudogene. The CDR3 reads CASRGRQGGQPQHF. The DNA of the CDR3 is TGTGCCAGCAGGGGCCGACAGGGTGGGCAGCCCCAGCATTTT.